This TCR beta chain was retrieved from a study of identifying expanded T cells in peripheral blood. Measured with immunoSEQ multiplex PCR; TCRdb has only the in-frame clones, and not every one. Of roughly 90,000 clones listed, roughly 81% are singletons. Details on this clone: Its antigen is unidentified.

Broader study findings: Differentially abundant clones: 0.95 to 1.5 between replicates, 16.4 at around 14 days, 19 to 20 at four.

The CDR3 extends over 14 amino acids. From germline, CDR1 is MNHNS and CDR2 SASEGT. V shed 3 bases and J 5 bases; nucleotides not matched to a gene: 5. This clonotype originated in a person aged 18 to 70 in good health. The material sequenced was blood. The V gene is TRBV6-1, the J gene TRBJ1-1, with 8 bases that match TRBD1. The CDR3 region is CASSDGQGWTEAFF. DNA for the CDR3: TGTGCCAGCAGTGATGGACAGGGTTGGACTGAAGCTTTCTTT.